This T cell receptor (beta chain) was sequenced during a study of blood T cell repertoires in COVID-19. For the study at large: Sites in the United States, Italy and Spain provided acute and convalescent COVID-19 samples. T cells, B-cell-depleted T cells, or PBMCs supplied cDNA or gDNA.

This clone showed up just a few times. The CDR3 consists of 15 residues. CDR1 and CDR2 from the germline V gene are LGHDT and YNNKEL (reference sequence). Between the trimmed V and J ends, which lost 0 bases and 7 bases, there was a span of 13 bases. Assay: immunoSEQ multiplex PCR; the TCRdb copy retains only in-frame clones and omits some. The sample carries 200,000 to 250,000 clones, 85% to 90% recorded once. This receptor was identified in a man aged 45 to 65 with acute or convalescent COVID-19. Sequenced: peripheral blood. The V gene is TRBV3-1 (or the pseudogene TRBV3-2), the J gene TRBJ1-5; D may be TRBD1 (6 bases). CDR3 amino acids: CASSQDPGERQPQHF. The DNA for the CDR3 is TGTGCCAGCAGCCAAGATCCAGGGGAAAGGCAGCCCCAGCATTTT.